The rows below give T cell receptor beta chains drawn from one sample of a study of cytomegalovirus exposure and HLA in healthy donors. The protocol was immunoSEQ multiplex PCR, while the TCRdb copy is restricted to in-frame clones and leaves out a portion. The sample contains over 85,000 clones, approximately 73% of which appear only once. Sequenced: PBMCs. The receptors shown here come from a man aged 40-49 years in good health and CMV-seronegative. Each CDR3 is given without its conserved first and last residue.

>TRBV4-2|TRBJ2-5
ASSQDGVLAGQETQY
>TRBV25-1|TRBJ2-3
ASGRGGSVDTQY
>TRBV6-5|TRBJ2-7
ASRDGQGIYYEQY
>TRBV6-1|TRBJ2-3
ASSEFAAGDTQY
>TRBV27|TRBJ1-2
ASSWRAANYGYT
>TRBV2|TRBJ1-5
ASSVQGRNQPQH
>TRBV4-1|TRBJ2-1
ASSQDGGGAPGDEQF
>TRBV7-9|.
ASSVDGGVAYEQY
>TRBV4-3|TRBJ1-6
ASSRSGHSSNYNSPLH
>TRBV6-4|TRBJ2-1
ASSASEQGADEQF
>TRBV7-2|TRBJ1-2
ASSPVGTGYGYT
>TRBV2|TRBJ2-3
ASRNLAADTQY
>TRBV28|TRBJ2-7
ASSLAGPYEQY
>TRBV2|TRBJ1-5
ASSFRDRNQPQH
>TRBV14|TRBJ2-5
ASSRQTSDRGETQY
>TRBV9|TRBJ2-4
ASSGDRVAKNIQY
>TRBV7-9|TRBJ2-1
ASSLRDSEQF
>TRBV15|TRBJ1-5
ATSRDGGQGQPQH
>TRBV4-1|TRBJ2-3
ASGGTSGGTPADTQY
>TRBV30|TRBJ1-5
AWSASGGQPQH
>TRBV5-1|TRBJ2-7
ASSPPAGGFDEQY
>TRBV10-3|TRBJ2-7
AISSLAGGAYEQY
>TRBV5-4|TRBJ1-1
ASSSNQGTEAF
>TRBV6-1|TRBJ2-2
ASSQQGRVAGELF